Listed here are 20 T cell receptor beta chains from one sample, sequenced in a study of blood T cell repertoires in COVID-19. This table comes from immunoSEQ multiplex PCR, and its TCRdb copy is limited to in-frame clones, with some not included. Counted here are 150,000 to 200,000 clones, 80% to 90% occurring once; the ten biggest clones make up more than 8.5%. The sample consisted of PBMCs or T cells enriched from blood (not recorded which). The source is a woman younger than 35 who had recovered from COVID-19.

The J gene is TRBJ2-1, the V gene TRBV9; TRBD2 matches at 7 bases. Germline-derived CDR1 and CDR2 are SGDLS and YYNGEE. This CDR3 is 15 amino acids long. The V and J ends lost 0 bases and 6 bases, in that order; junction bases with no gene match: 6. The CDR3 is CASSVVSGGSNEQFF. CDR3 coding DNA: TGTGCCAGCAGCGTAGTTTCGGGCGGGAGCAATGAGCAGTTCTTC.

The J gene is TRBJ2-2, the V gene TRBV10-3; a weak D match, TRBD2 (6 bases). There are 13 residues in the CDR3. The V end was cut by 2 bases, the J end by 5 bases, with 6 bases between. Germline V gives CDR1 ENHRY, CDR2 SYGVKD. CDR3 sequence (DNA): TGTGCCATCAGTGAGCGGGGGACCGGGGAGCTGTTTTTT. Protein: CAISERGTGELFF.

This chain links TRBV7-6 with TRBJ1-2; 9 bases line up with TRBD1. The junction had 9 bases not matched to a gene; V was cut back by 5 bases and J by 8 bases. This CDR3 spans 14 amino acids. Germline V gene sequence: CDR1 SGHVS, CDR2 FNYEAQ. The CDR3 DNA reads TGTGCCAGCAGCCCGGGGACAGGGTCATTCGGCTACACCTTC. Translating gives CASSPGTGSFGYTF.

In nucleotides, the CDR3 is TGCGCCAGCAGCTTGGGGCTGGACAGGGACCATTTTGAAGCTTTCTTT. Translated: CASSLGLDRDHFEAFF. This rearrangement joins TRBV5-1 to TRBJ1-1; TRBD1 matches at 8 bases. The CDR3 extends over 16 amino acids. V dropped 0 bases and J dropped 7; count of bases not matched to a gene: 11. The germline V gene encodes CDR1 SGHRS and CDR2 YFSETQ.

The chain joins TRBV6-4 to TRBJ2-2, with a possible D match to TRBD2 (5 bases). Trimming shortened V by 4 bases and J by 7 bases, and 16 bases separated the two germline ends. CDR3 size: 15 residues. CDR1 and CDR2 (germline): MRHNA, SNTAGT. As DNA, the CDR3 is TGTGCCAGCAGTGCTTTCCCGGGGATGAGCGGGGAGCTGTTTTTT. Translation gives CASSAFPGMSGELFF.

The rearrangement links TRBV27 to TRBJ2-5; 10 nucleotides agree with TRBD2. CDR3 length: 15 amino acids. CDR1 and CDR2 from the germline V gene are MNHEY and SMNVEV (reference sequence). With V trimmed by 2 bases and J by 5 bases, 5 bases remained unmatched. In DNA, the CDR3 is TGTGCCAGCAGTTTAGCTAGCGGGAGCGGTGAGACCCAGTACTTC. Protein product: CASSLASGSGETQYF.

This clone was seen a handful of times. This rearrangement joins TRBV29-1 to TRBJ1-3; 8 bases match TRBD1. Trimming removed 8 bases from V and 0 bases from J; junction bases left unmatched: 6. The CDR3 has 14 amino acids. The germline gives CDR1 SQVTM, CDR2 ANQGSEA. The CDR3 reads CSTRTGSSGNTIYF. The DNA of the CDR3 is TGCAGCACCAGGACAGGGAGCTCTGGAAACACCATATATTTT.

This clone showed up just once. V gene TRBV10-3 combines with J gene TRBJ2-3, with TRBD2 matching over 13 bases. The CDR3 extends over 18 amino acids. Germline lookup yields CDR1 ENHRY and CDR2 SYGVKD. J was trimmed by 4 bases and V by 6 bases; bases with no gene match: 13. The CDR3: CAIRSPTSGGASSDTQYF. The CDR3 DNA follows: TGTGCCATCAGATCCCCAACTAGCGGGGGGGCTTCATCAGATACGCAGTATTTT.

The V call is TRBV11-2, the J call TRBJ1-5; no definite D call. V was trimmed by 1 base and J by 1 base, leaving 8 bases between them. Germline assignment: CDR1 SGHAT and CDR2 FQNNGV. This CDR3 has 15 residues. In DNA form, the CDR3 reads TGTGCCAGCAGCTTAGGACCGGGAAGCAATCAGCCCCAGCATTTT. It translates to CASSLGPGSNQPQHF.

This chain joins TRBV3-1 (or the pseudogene TRBV3-2) and TRBJ2-1; TRBD2 might be the D (5 bases). Per the germline V gene, CDR1 is LGHDT and CDR2 is YNNKEL (reference sequence). Trimming took off 4 bases at V and 7 bases at J, with 8 bases between the two ends. This CDR3 has 12 residues. CDR3 bases: TGTGCCAGCAGCCTACTAGGGAATGAGCAGTTCTTC. Translated, it gives CASSLLGNEQFF.

The chain couples TRBV28 to TRBJ1-1; TRBD1 is a possible D gene (6 bases). Germline CDR1 reads MDHEN; CDR2 reads SYDVKM. V was pared by 4 bases and J by 0 bases, with 15 bases between. This CDR3 is built from 16 residues. The DNA of the CDR3 is TGTGCCAGCAGTTCGGGCGGGGGGCTTTTGAACACTGAAGCTTTCTTT. Its protein product is CASSSGGGLLNTEAFF.

V and J are TRBV9 and TRBJ1-1; D is ambiguous. Deletions cut 2 bases from V and 5 bases from J, with 10 bases between. Germline V gene sequence: CDR1 SGDLS, CDR2 YYNGEE. The CDR3 is made up of 13 amino acids. The CDR3 reads CASSVQAGTEAFF. CDR3 DNA sequence: TGTGCCAGCAGCGTTCAAGCCGGGACTGAAGCTTTCTTT.

This clone was detected only once. V usage is TRBV7-3 and J usage is TRBJ1-6; D may be TRBD1 (5 bases). Germline V gives CDR1 SGHTA, CDR2 FQGTGA. V was trimmed by 0 bases and J by 7 bases, leaving 10 bases between them. CDR3 length: 15 amino acids. CDR3 sequence (DNA): TGTGCCAGCAGCTTAACGGGGCGGTCGAATTCACCCCTCCACTTT. Translating gives CASSLTGRSNSPLHF.

The chain links TRBV7-3 to TRBJ1-1; D is unclear. Trimming cost V 1 base and J 6 bases, with 9 bases left between them. Per the germline V gene, CDR1 is SGHTA and CDR2 is FQGTGA. This CDR3 has 13 residues. The CDR3 protein is CASSLRGSAEAFF. CDR3 DNA: TGTGCCAGCAGCTTAAGGGGTAGCGCTGAAGCTTTCTTT.

The chain links TRBV21-1 to TRBJ2-5; TRBD2, as called in the table, went unchecked against the DNA. TRBV21-1 is a recognized pseudogene. The CDR3 length is 14 residues. CDR3 in amino acids: CASSIPRKRETQYF. The CDR3 DNA sequence: TGTGCCAGCAGCATCCCCCGTAAGCGAGAGACCCAGTACTTC.

The chain carries TRBV19 and TRBJ2-1; TRBD2 is a possible D gene (5 bases). V was cut by 5 bases and J by 4 bases, with 9 bases left in between. There are 13 residues in the CDR3. Germline V gives CDR1 LNHDA, CDR2 SQIVND (reference sequence). The chain's CDR3 is CASSAGNYNEQFF. The CDR3 coding sequence is TGTGCCAGTAGTGCCGGGAATTACAATGAGCAGTTCTTC.

The V call is TRBV27, the J call TRBJ2-7, with TRBD1 matching over 7 bases. Germline V gene data show CDR1 as MNHEY and CDR2 as SMNVEV (reference sequence). The CDR3 runs 14 residues. V dropped 4 bases and J dropped 5; count of bases not matched to a gene: 8. This CDR3 is CASSSRDRGHEQYF. Written as DNA, the CDR3 is TGTGCCAGCAGTTCCCGGGACAGAGGCCACGAGCAGTACTTC.

This rearrangement joins TRBV7-9 to TRBJ2-5; TRBD2 aligns across 9 bases. Germline trimming cut 5 bases from V and 5 bases from J; bases unmatched to any gene: 12. The CDR3 spans 16 residues. Germline V lookup: CDR1 SEHNR, CDR2 FQNEAQ (reference sequence). The CDR3 is CASSPEASGAVETQYF. Here the CDR3 DNA reads TGTGCCAGCAGCCCTGAGGCTAGCGGGGCAGTGGAGACCCAGTACTTC.

This clone appeared once. The gene calls are TRBV4-1 and TRBJ2-7; 8 bases map to TRBD2. J lost 4 bases, V lost 3 bases, and 8 bases had no gene match. This CDR3 contains 15 residues. Germline V gene data show CDR1 as MGHRA and CDR2 as YSYEKL. CDR3 sequence: CASSHDPERGYEQYF. Here the CDR3 DNA reads TGCGCCAGCAGCCATGACCCCGAGCGGGGGTACGAGCAGTACTTC.

This chain uses TRBV25-1 with TRBJ1-6, with D possibly being TRBD1 (5 bases). The CDR3 totals 14 residues. The V end was cut by 7 bases, the J end by 8 bases, with 15 bases between. CDR1 and CDR2 from the germline V gene are MGHDK and SYGVNS. CDR3 bases: TGTGCCAGCATGGGGCCAGGGTTTTATTCACCCCTCCACTTT. This translates into CASMGPGFYSPLHF.